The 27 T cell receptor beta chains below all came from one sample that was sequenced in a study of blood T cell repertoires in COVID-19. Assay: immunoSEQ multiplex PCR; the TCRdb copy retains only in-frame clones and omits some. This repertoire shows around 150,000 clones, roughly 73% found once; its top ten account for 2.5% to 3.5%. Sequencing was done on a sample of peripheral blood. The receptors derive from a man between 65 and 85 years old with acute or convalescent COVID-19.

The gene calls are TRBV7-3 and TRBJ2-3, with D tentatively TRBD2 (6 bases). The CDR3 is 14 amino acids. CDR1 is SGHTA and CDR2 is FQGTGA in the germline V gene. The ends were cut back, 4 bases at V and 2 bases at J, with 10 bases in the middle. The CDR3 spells CASSYSGPTDTQYF. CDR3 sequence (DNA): TGTGCCAGCAGCTATAGCGGCCCCACAGATACGCAGTATTTT.

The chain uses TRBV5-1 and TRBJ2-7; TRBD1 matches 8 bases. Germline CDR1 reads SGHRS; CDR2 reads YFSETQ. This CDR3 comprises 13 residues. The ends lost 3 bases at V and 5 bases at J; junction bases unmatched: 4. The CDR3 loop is CASSWTGIHEQYF. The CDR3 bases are TGCGCCAGCAGCTGGACAGGGATTCACGAGCAGTACTTC.

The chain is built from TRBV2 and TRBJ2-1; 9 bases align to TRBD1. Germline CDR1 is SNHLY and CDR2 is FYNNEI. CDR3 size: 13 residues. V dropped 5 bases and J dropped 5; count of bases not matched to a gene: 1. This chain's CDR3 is CASSRDRDNEQFF. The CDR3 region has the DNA TGTGCCAGCAGTCGGGACAGGGACAATGAGCAGTTCTTC.

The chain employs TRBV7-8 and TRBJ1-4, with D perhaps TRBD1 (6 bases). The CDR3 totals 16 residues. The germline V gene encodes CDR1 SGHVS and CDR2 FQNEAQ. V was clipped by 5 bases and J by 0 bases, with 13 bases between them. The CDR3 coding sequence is TGTGCCAGCAGCCCCCGGACAGCCGCAACTAATGAAAAACTGTTTTTT. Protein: CASSPRTAATNEKLFF.

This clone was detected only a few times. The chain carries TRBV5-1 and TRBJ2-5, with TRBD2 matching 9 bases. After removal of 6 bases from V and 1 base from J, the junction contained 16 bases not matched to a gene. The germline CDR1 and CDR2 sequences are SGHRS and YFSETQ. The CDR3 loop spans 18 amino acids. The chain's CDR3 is CASIPGVSAGGSQETQYF. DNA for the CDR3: TGCGCCAGCATCCCAGGGGTTTCAGCGGGGGGTTCCCAAGAGACCCAGTACTTC.

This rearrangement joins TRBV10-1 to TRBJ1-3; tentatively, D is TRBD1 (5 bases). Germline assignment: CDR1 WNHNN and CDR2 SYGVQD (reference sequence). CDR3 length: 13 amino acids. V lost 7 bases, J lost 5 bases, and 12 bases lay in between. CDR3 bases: TGCGCCAGCAACGCCCGACAGAGAAACACCATATATTTT. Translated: CASNARQRNTIYF.

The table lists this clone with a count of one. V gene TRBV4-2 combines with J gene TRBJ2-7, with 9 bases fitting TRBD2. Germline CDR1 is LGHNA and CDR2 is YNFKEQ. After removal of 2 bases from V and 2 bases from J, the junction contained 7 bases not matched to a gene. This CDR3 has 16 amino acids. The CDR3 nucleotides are TGTGCCAGCAGCCAATACGGTCTAGCGGGGACCTACGAGCAGTACTTC. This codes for CASSQYGLAGTYEQYF.

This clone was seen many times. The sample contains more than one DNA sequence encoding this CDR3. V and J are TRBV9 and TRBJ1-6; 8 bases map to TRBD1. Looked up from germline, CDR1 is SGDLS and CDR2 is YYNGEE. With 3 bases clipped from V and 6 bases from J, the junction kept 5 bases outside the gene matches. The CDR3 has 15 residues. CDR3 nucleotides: TGTGCCAGCAGCGAGGGGACAGGTAGTAATTCACCCCTCCACTTT. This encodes CASSEGTGSNSPLHF.

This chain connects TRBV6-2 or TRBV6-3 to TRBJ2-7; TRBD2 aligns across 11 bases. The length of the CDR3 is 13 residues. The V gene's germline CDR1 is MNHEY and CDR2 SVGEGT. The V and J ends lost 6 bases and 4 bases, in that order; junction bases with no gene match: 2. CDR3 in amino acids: CASRPSGRYEQYF. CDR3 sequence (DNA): TGTGCCAGCAGGCCTAGCGGGAGGTACGAGCAGTACTTC.

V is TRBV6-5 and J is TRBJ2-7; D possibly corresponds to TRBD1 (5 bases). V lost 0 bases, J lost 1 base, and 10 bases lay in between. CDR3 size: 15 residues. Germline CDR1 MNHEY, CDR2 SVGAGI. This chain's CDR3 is CASSYSQGWSYEQYF. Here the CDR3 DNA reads TGTGCCAGCAGTTACTCCCAGGGCTGGTCCTACGAGCAGTACTTC.

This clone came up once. The CDR3 protein is CASSYLLAGGTGEQFF. CDR3 nucleotide sequence: TGTGCCAGCAGTTACTTACTAGCGGGGGGCACGGGTGAGCAGTTCTTC. This chain links TRBV6-5 with TRBJ2-1, with TRBD2 identical over 12 bases. V gave up 1 base and J gave up 9 bases; unmatched junction bases: 7. Germline V gene lookup returns CDR1 MNHEY and CDR2 SVGAGI. The CDR3 has 16 amino acids.

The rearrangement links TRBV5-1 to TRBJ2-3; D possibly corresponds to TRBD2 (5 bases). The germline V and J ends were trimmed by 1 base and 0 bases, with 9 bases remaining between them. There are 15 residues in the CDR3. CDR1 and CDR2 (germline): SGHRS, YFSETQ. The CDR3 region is CASSLRGMSTDTQYF. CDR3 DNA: TGCGCCAGCAGCTTGCGGGGAATGAGCACAGATACGCAGTATTTT. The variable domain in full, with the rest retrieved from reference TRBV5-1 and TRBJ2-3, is KAGVTQTPRYLIKTRGQQVTLSCSPISGHRSVSWYQQTPGQGLQFLFEYFSETQRNKGNFPGRFSGRQFSNSRSEMNVSTLELGDSALYLCASSLRGMSTDTQYFGPGTRLTVL.

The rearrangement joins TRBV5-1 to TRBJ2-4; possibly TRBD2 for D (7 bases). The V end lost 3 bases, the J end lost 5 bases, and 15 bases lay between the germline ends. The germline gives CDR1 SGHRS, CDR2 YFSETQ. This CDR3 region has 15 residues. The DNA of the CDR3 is TGCGCCAGCAGCTCTGGGGGGGGCGCCCAAAACATTCAGTACTTC. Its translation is CASSSGGGAQNIQYF.

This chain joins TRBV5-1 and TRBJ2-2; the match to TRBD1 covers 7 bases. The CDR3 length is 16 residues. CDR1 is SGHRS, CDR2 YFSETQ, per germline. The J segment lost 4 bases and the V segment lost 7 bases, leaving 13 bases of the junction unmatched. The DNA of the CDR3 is TGCGCCAGCTGGAAGGCAGGGGGATTTAGCACCGGGGAGCTGTTTTTT. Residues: CASWKAGGFSTGELFF. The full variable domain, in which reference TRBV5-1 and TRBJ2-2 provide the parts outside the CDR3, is KAGVTQTPRYLIKTRGQQVTLSCSPISGHRSVSWYQQTPGQGLQFLFEYFSETQRNKGNFPGRFSGRQFSNSRSEMNVSTLELGDSALYLCASWKAGGFSTGELFFGEGSRLTVL.

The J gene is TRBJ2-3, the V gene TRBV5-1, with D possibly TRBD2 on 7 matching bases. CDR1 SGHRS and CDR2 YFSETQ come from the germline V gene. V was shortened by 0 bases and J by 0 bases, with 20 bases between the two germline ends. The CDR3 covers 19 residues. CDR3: CASSLAVGGAKSSTDTQYF. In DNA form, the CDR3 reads TGCGCCAGCAGCTTGGCCGTGGGGGGGGCCAAGTCTAGCACAGATACGCAGTATTTT.

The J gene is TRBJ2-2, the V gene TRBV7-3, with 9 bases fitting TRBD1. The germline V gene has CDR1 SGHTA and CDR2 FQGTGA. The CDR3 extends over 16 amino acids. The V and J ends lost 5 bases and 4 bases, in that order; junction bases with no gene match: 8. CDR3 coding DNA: TGTGCCAGCAGCCAAGGCGGACAGGGGTTCACCGGGGAGCTGTTTTTT. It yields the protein CASSQGGQGFTGELFF.

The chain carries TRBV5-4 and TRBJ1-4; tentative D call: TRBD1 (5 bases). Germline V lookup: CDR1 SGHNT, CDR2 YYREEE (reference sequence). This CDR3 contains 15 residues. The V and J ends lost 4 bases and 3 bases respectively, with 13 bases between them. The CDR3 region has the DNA TGTGCCAGCAGCCAAGGAACAGGAGCTAATGAAAAACTGTTTTTT. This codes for CASSQGTGANEKLFF.

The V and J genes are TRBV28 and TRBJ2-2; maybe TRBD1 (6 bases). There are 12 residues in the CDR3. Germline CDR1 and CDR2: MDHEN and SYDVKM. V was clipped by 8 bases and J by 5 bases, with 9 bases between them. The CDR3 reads CASEGGTGELFF. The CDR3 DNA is TGTGCCAGCGAAGGGGGAACCGGGGAGCTGTTTTTT.

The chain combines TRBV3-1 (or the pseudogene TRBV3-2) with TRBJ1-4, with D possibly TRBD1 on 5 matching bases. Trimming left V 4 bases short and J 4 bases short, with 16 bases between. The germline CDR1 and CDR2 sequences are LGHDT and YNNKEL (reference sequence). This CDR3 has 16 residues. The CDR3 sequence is CASSPNIQVNNEKLFF. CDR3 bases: TGTGCCAGCAGCCCCAATATACAGGTTAATAATGAAAAACTGTTTTTT.

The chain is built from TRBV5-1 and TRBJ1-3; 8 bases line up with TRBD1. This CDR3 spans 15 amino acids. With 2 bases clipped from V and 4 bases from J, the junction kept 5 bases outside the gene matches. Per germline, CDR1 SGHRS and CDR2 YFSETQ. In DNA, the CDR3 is TGCGCCAGCAGCTTCACAGGGGGGCGAGGAAACACCATATATTTT. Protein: CASSFTGGRGNTIYF.

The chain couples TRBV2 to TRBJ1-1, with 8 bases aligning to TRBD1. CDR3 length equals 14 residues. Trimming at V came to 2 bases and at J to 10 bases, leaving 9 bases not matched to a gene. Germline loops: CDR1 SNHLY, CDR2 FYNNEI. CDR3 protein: CASSESDRGAGAFF. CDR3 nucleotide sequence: TGTGCCAGCAGTGAATCAGACAGGGGTGCGGGAGCTTTCTTT.

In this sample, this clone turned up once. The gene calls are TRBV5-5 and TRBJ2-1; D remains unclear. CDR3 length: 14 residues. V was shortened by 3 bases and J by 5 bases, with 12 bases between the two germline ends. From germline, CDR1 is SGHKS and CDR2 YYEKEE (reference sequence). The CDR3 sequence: CASSSSWSNNEQFF. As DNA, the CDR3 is TGTGCCAGCAGCTCGTCGTGGAGTAACAATGAGCAGTTCTTC. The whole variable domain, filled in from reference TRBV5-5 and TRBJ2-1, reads DAGVTQSPTHLIKTRGQQVTLRCSPISGHKSVSWYQQVLGQGPQFIFQYYEKEERGRGNFPDRFSARQFPNYSSELNVNALLLGDSALYLCASSSSWSNNEQFFGPGTRLTVL.

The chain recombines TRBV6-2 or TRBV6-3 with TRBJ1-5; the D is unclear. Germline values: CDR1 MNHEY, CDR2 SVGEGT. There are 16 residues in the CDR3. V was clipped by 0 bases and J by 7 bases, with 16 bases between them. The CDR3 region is CASSYSIVSLGQPQHF. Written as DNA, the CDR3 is TGTGCCAGCAGTTACTCGATTGTGAGCCTCGGGCAGCCCCAGCATTTT.

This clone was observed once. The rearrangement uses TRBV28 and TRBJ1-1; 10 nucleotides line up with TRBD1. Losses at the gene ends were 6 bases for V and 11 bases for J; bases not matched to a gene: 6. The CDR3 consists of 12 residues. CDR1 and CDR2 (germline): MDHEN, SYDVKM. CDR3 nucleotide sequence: TGTGCCAGCAGACCGACAGGGGGCCTTGCTTTCTTT. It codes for CASRPTGGLAFF.

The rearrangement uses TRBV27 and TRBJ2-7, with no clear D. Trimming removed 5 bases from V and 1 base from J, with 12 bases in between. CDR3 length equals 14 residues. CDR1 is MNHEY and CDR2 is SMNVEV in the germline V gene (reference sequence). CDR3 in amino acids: CASSPRILSYEQYF. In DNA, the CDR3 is TGTGCCAGCAGTCCGAGGATACTTTCCTACGAGCAGTACTTC.

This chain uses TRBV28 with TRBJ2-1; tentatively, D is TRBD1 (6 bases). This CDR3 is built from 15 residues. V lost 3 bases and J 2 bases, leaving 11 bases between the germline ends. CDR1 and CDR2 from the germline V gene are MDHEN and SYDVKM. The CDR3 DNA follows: TGTGCCAGCAGTTTTCCTGGACAGACCTACAATGAGCAGTTCTTC. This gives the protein CASSFPGQTYNEQFF.

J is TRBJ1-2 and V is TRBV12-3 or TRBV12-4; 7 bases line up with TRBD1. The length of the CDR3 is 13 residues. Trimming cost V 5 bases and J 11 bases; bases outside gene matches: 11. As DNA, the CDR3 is TGTGCCAGCAGTACAGGGGCCCGCTATGAATACACCTTC. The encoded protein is CASSTGARYEYTF.